The entry below gives a single T cell receptor (beta chain) sequence along with its context. J was trimmed by 0 bases and V by 5 bases; bases with no gene match: 5. The CDR3 contains 15 residues. The germline CDR1 and CDR2 sequences are SQVTM and ANQGSEA. PCR was performed using 60 Vbeta and 13 Jbeta primers. Some clones are missing from TCRdb's copy, which holds only in-frame ones; the method was immunoSEQ multiplex PCR. The sample contains 85,000 to 90,000 clones, around four fifths of which appear only once. These data are taken from a study of cytomegalovirus exposure and HLA in healthy donors. The receptor was isolated from a man in his thirties or forties in good health and CMV-seronegative. Sequenced input: PBMCs. This rearrangement joins TRBV29-1 to TRBJ1-2, with 11 bases fitting TRBD1. The CDR3: CSVTGTGGANYGYTF. The CDR3 nucleotides read TGCAGCGTTACCGGGACAGGGGGTGCTAACTATGGCTACACCTTC. Filled out from reference TRBV29-1 and TRBJ1-2, the complete variable domain reads SAVISQKPSRDICQRGTSLTIQCQVDSQVTMMFWYRQQPGQSLTLIATANQGSEATYESGFVIDKFPISRPNLTFSTLTVSNMSPEDSSIYLCSVTGTGGANYGYTFGSGTRLTVV.